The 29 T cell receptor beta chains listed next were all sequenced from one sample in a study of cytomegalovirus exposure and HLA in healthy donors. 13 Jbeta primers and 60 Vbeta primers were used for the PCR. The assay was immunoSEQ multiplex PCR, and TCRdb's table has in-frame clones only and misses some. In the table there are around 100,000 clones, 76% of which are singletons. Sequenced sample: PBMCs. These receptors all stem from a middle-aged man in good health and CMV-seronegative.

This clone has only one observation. The DNA for the CDR3 is TGTGCCAGCAGCACTCTAGCGGGGGGGCCCTATGAGCAGTTCTTC. Protein product: CASSTLAGGPYEQFF. The V call is TRBV7-3, the J call TRBJ2-1; TRBD2 aligns across 12 bases. The CDR3 is 15 amino acids. Germline V CDR1 and CDR2: SGHTA, FQGTGA. The junction had 7 bases not matched to a gene; V was cut back by 5 bases and J by 8 bases.

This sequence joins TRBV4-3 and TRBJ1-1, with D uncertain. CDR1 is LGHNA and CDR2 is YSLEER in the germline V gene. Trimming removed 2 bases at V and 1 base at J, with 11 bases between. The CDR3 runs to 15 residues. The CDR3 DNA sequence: TGCGCCAGCAGCCAAACGTTTACAGAGAACACTGAAGCTTTCTTT. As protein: CASSQTFTENTEAFF.

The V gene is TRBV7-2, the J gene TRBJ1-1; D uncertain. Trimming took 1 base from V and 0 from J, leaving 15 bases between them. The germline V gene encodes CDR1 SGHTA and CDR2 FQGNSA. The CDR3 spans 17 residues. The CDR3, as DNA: TGTGCCAGCAGCTTAGTCAGGAACCCCATCATGAACACTGAAGCTTTCTTT. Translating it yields CASSLVRNPIMNTEAFF.

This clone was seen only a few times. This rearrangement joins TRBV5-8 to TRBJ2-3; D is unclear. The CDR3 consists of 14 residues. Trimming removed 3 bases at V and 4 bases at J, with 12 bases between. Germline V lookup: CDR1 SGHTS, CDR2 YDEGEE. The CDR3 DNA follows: TGTGCCAGCAGCTGGCTCCTGGGCGCAGATACGCAGTATTTT. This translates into CASSWLLGADTQYF.

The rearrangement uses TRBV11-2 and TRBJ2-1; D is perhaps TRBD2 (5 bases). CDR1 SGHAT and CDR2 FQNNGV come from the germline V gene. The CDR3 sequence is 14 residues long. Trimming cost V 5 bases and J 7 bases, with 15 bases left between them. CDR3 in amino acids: CASSPPGWWNEQFF. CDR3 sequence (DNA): TGTGCCAGCAGCCCACCGGGGTGGTGGAATGAGCAGTTCTTC.

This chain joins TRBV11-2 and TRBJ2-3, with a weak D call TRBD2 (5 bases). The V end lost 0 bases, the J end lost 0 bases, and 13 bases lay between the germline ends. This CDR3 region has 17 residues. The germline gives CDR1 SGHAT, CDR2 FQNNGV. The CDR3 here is CASSLERGSASTDTQYF. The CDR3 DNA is TGTGCCAGCAGCTTAGAACGTGGTAGCGCTAGCACAGATACGCAGTATTTT.

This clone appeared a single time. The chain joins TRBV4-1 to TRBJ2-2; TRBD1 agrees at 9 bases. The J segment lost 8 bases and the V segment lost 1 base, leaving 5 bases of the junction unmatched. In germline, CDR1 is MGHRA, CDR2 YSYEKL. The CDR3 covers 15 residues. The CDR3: CASSQGQGVFGELFF. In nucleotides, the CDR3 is TGCGCCAGCAGCCAAGGACAGGGGGTTTTTGGGGAGCTGTTTTTT.

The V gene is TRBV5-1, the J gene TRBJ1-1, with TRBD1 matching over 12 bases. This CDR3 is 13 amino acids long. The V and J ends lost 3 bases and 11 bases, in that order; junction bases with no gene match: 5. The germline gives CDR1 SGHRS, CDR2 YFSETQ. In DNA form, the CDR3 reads TGCGCCAGCAGCTCGGGACAGGGGGCGGGTGCTTTCTTT. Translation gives CASSSGQGAGAFF.

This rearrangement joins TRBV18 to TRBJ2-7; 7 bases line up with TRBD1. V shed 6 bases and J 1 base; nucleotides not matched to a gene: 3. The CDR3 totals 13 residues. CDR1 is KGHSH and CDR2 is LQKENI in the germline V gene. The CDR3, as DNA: TGTGCCAGCTCCTTGACAGGGTCCTACGAGCAGTACGTC. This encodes CASSLTGSYEQYV.

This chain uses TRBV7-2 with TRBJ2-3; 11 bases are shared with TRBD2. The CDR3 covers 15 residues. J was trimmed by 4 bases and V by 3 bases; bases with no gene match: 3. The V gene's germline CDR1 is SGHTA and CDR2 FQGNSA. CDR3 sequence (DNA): TGTGCCAGCAGCTTGGGGACTAGCGGAGCAGATACGCAGTATTTT. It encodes CASSLGTSGADTQYF.

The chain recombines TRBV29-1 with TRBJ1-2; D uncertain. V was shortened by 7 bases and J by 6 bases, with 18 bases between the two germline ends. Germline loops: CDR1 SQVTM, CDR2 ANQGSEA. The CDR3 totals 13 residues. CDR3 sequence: CSAGPTSSHGYTF. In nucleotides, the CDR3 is TGCAGCGCTGGGCCTACCTCTTCCCATGGCTACACCTTC.

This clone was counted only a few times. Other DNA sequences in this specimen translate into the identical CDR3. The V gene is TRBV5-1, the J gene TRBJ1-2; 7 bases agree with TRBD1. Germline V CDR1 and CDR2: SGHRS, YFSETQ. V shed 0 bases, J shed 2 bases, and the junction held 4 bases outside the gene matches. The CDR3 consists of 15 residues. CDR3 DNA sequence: TGCGCCAGCAGCTTGGGCGGGACAGAGAACTATGGCTACACCTTC. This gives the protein CASSLGGTENYGYTF. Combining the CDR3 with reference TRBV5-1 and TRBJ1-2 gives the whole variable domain KAGVTQTPRYLIKTRGQQVTLSCSPISGHRSVSWYQQTPGQGLQFLFEYFSETQRNKGNFPGRFSGRQFSNSRSEMNVSTLELGDSALYLCASSLGGTENYGYTFGSGTRLTVV.

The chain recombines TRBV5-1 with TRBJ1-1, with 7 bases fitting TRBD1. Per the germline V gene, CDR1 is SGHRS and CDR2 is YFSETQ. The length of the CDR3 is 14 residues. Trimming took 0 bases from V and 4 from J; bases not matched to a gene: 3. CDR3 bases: TGCGCCAGCAGCTTGGAAGGGGGCCTCACTGAAGCTTTCTTT. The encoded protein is CASSLEGGLTEAFF. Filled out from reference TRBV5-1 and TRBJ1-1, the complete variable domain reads KAGVTQTPRYLIKTRGQQVTLSCSPISGHRSVSWYQQTPGQGLQFLFEYFSETQRNKGNFPGRFSGRQFSNSRSEMNVSTLELGDSALYLCASSLEGGLTEAFFGQGTRLTVV.

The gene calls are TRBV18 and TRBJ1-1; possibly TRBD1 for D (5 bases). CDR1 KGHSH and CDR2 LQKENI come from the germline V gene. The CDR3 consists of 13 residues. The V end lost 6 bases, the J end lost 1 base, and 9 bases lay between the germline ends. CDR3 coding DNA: TGTGCCAGCTCTTCCAGGGAGAACACTGAAGCTTTCTTT. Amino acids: CASSSRENTEAFF.

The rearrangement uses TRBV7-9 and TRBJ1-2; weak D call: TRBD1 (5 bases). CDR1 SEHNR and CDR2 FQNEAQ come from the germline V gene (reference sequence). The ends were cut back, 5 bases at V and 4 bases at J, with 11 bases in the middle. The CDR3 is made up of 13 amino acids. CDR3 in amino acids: CASSRGGGYGYTF. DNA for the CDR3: TGTGCCAGCAGCCGCGGGGGGGGCTATGGCTACACCTTC.

The CDR3 bases are TGCGCCAGCAGATCCACAGGGGCCGAGACCCAGTACTTC. Residues: CASRSTGAETQYF. V and J are TRBV5-1 and TRBJ2-5; the match to TRBD1 covers 7 bases. CDR3 size: 13 residues. In germline, CDR1 is SGHRS, CDR2 YFSETQ. V dropped 5 bases and J dropped 5; count of bases not matched to a gene: 6.

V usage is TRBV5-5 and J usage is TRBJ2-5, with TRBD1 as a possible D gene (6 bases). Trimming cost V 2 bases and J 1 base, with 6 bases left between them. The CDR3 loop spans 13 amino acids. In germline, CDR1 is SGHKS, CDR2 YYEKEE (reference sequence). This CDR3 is CASSLQGQETQYF. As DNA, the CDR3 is TGTGCCAGCAGCTTACAGGGCCAAGAGACCCAGTACTTC.

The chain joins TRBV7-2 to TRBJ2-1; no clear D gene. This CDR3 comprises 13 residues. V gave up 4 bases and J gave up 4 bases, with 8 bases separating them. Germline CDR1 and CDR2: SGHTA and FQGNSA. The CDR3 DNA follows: TGTGCCAGCAGCTCGGGTGGGTACAATGAGCAGTTCTTC. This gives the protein CASSSGGYNEQFF.

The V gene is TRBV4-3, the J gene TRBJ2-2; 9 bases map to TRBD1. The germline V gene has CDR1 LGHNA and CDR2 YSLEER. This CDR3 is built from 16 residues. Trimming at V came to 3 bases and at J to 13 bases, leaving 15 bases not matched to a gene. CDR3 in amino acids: CASSQEPGQGPEGLFF. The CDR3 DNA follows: TGCGCCAGCAGCCAGGAGCCGGGACAGGGACCAGAGGGGCTGTTTTTT.

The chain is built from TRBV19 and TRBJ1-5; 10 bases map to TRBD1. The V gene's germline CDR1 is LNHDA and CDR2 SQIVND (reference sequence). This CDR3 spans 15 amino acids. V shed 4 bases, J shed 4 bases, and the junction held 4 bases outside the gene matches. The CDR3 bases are TGTGCCAGTAGTACCTGGACAGGGGGGAATCAGCCCCAGCATTTT. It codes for CASSTWTGGNQPQHF.

The chain's CDR3 is CASSDGGSSYEQYV. DNA of the CDR3: TGTGCCAGCAGCGACGGGGGGTCCTCCTACGAGCAGTACGTC. The V gene is TRBV6-1, the J gene TRBJ2-7, with TRBD2 matching 7 bases. This CDR3 comprises 14 residues. V lost 6 bases and J lost 0; bases outside the gene matches: 5. CDR1 and CDR2 (germline): MNHNS, SASEGT.

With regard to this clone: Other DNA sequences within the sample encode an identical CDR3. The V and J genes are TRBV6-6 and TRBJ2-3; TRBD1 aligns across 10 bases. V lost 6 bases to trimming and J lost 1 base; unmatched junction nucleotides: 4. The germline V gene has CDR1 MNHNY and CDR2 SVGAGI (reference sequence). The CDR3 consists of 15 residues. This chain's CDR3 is CASSSGTGGTDTQYF. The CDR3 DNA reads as TGTGCCAGCAGCTCAGGGACAGGGGGCACAGATACGCAGTATTTT.

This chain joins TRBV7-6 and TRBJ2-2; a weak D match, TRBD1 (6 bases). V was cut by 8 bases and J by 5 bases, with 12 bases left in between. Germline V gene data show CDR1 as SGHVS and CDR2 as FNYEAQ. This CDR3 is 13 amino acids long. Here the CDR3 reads CASCPQGTGELFF. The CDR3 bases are TGTGCCAGCTGTCCCCAGGGGACCGGGGAGCTGTTTTTT.

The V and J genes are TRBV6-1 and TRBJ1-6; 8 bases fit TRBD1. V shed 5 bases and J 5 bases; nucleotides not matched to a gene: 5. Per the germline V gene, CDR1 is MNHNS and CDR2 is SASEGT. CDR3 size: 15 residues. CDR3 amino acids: CASSQRTGNNSPLHF. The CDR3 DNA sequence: TGTGCCAGCAGTCAAAGGACAGGGAATAATTCACCCCTCCACTTT.

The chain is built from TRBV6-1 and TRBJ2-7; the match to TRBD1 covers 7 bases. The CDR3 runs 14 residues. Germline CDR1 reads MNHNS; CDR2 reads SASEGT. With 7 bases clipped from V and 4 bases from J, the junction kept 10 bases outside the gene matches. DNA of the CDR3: TGTGCCAGCAAACAGGGGCTGGGGATTTACGAGCAGTACTTC. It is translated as CASKQGLGIYEQYF.

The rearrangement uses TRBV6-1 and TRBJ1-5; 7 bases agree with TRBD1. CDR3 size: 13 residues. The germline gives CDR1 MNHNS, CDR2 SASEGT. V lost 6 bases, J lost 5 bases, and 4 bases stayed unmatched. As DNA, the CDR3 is TGTGCCAGCAGATACGACAGGGATCAGCCCCAGCATTTT. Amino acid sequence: CASRYDRDQPQHF.

CDR3 loop: CASSLGRPRSTYEQYF. DNA of the CDR3: TGTGCCAGCAGCTTAGGCCGCCCTAGAAGCACCTACGAGCAGTACTTC. The chain employs TRBV13 and TRBJ2-7, with no clear D. Germline V lookup: CDR1 PRHDT, CDR2 FYEKMQ (reference sequence). CDR3 size: 16 residues. Trimming took off 0 bases at V and 2 bases at J, with 14 bases between the two ends.

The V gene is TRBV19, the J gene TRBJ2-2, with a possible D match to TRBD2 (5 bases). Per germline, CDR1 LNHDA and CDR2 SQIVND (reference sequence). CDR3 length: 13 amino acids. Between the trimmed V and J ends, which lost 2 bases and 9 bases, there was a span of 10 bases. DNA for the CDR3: TGTGCCAGTAGTATAAGTCTAGCCCGGGAGCTGTTTTTT. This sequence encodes CASSISLARELFF.

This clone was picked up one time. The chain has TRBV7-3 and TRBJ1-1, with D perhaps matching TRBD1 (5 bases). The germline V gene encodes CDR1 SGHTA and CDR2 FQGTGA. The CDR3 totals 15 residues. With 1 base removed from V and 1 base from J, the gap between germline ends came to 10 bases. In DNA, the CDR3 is TGTGCCAGCAGCTTAAATCCCCAGGGGAACACTGAAGCTTTCTTT. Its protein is CASSLNPQGNTEAFF.